This TCR beta chain was observed in a study of OX40 agonist ivuxolimab in advanced cancers. On cycle 4 day 1 and cycle 7 day 1, as well as at baseline, blood was sampled. Study-wide findings and caveats: Clones of CD4+ and CD8+ blood T cells grew by week 6 at doses of 0.1 to 3.0 mg/kg. The authors did not determine the antigen specificity of the expanded peripheral T cells.

This clone appeared once. The antigen is not known. CDR1 and CDR2 (germline): SGHAT, FQNNGV. Trimming stripped 3 bases from V and 0 bases from J, with 11 bases between. The length of the CDR3 is 15 residues. Method: immunoSEQ multiplex PCR; TCRdb's copy keeps in-frame clones and lacks some. The profile shows about 150,000 clones, 90% to 95% of them singletons. This TCR was sampled from an adult with an advanced solid tumor such as melanoma, head and neck, liver or kidney cancer. This specimen consisted of CD4+ or CD8+ T cells sorted from blood, obtained in a trial of the OX40 agonist ivuxolimab. V usage is TRBV11-2 and J usage is TRBJ1-1; D gene uncertain. The CDR3 bases are TGTGCCAGCAGCTTTAGGGAGATCATGAACACTGAAGCTTTCTTT. Its translation: CASSFREIMNTEAFF.